The entry that follows covers one T cell receptor beta chain sequence. The junction shows a germline mismatch at one end, possibly a read error. The CDR3 extends over 19 amino acids. The germline gives CDR1 SGHAT, CDR2 FQNNGV. This sample stems from a study of metastatic and nonmetastatic thyroid tumors. Ahead of thyroid surgery, no patient had received treatment of any kind. TCRdb re-clonotyped the PCR reads via MiXCR. The data contain 30,000 to 45,000 clones, 20% of them singletons. This receptor was identified in a female donor with papillary thyroid cancer or a benign thyroid nodule (not recorded which). Some clones in this sample may be carry-over from other donors' samples. Specimen: blood. The V and J genes are TRBV11-2 and TRBJ2-7; 9 bases agree with TRBD1. Here the CDR3 reads CAISPYPGQGSAGVYEQYF. In DNA, the CDR3 is TGTGCCATCAGCCCCTATCCGGGACAGGGAAGCGCGGGAGTATACGAGCAGTACTTC.